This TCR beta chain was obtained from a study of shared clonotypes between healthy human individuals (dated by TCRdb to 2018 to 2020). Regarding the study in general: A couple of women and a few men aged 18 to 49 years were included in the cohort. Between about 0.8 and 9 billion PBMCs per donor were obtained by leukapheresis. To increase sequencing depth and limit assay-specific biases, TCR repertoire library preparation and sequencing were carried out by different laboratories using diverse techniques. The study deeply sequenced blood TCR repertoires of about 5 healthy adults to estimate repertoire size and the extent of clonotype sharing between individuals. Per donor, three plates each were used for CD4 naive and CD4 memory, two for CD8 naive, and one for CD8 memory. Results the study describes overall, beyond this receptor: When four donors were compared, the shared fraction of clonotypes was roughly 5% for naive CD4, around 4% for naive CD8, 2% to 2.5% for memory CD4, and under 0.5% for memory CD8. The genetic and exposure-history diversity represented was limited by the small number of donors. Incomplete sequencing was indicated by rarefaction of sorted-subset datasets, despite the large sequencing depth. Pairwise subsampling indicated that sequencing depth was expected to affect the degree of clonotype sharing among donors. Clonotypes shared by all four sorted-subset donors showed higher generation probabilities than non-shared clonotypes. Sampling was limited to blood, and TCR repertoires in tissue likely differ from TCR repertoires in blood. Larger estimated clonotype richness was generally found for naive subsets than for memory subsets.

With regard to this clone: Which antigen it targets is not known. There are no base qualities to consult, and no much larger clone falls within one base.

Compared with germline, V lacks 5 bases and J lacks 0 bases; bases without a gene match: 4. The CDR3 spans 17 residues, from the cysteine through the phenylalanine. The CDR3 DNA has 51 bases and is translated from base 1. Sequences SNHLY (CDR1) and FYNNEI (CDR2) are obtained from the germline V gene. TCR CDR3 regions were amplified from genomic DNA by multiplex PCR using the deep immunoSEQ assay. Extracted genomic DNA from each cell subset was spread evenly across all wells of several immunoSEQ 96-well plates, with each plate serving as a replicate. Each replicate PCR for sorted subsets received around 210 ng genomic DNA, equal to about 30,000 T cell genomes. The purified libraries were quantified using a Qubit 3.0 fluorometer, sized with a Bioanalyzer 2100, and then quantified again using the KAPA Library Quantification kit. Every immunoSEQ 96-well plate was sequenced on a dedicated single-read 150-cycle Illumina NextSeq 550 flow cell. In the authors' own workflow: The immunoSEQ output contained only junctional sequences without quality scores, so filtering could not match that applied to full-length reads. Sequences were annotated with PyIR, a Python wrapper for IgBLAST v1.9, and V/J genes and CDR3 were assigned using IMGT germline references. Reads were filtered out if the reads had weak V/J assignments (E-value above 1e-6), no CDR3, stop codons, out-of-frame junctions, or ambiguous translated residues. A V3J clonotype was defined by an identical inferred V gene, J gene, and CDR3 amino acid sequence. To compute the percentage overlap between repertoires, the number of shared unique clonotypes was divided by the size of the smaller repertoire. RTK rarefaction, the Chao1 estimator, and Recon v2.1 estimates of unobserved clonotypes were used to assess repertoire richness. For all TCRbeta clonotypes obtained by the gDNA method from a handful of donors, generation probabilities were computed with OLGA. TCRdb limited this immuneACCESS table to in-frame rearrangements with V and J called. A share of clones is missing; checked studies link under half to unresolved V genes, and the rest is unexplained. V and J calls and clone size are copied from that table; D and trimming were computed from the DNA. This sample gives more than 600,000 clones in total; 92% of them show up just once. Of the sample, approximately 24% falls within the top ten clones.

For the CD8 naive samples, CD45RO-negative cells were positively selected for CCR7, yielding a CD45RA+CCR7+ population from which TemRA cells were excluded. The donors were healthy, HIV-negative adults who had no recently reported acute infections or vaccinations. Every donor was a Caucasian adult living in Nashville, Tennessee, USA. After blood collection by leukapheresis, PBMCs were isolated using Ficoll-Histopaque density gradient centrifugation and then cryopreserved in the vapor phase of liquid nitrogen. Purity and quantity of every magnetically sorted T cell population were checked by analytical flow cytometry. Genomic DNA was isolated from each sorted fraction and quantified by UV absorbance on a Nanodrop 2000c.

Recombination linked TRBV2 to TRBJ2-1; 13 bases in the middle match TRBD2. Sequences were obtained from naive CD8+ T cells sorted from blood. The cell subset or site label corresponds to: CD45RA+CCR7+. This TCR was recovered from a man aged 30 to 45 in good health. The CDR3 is CASSIRTSGSSYNEQFF. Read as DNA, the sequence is TGTGCCAGCAGTATTAGGACTAGCGGGAGCTCCTACAATGAGCAGTTCTTC.